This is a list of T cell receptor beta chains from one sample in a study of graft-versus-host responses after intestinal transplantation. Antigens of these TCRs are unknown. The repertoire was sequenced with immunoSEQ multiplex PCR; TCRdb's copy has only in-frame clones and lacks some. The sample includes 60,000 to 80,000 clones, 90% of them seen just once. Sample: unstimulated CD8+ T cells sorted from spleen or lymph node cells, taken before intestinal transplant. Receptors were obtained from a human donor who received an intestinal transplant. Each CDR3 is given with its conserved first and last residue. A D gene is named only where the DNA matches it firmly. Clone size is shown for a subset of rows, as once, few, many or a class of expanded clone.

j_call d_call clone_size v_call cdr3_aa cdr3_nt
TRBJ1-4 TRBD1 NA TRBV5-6 CASSTPGGYNEKLFF TGTGCCAGCAGCACCCCAGGGGGGTATAATGAAAAACTGTTTTTT
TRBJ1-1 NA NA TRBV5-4 CASSLGGGAEAFF TGTGCCAGCAGCCTGGGAGGGGGGGCTGAAGCTTTCTTT
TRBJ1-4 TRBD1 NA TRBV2 CASTGQGYEKLFF TGTGCCAGCACGGGACAGGGATATGAAAAACTGTTTTTT
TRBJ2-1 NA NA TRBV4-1 CASSQGGGAGEQFF TGCGCCAGCAGCCAAGGAGGAGGCGCTGGAGAGCAGTTCTTC
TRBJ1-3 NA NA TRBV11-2 CASSPPPVGNTIYF TGTGCCAGCAGCCCGCCCCCAGTAGGAAACACCATATATTTT
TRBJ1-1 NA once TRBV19 CASTPAPGTVNTEAFF TGTGCCAGTACCCCCGCCCCCGGGACTGTGAACACTGAAGCTTTCTTT
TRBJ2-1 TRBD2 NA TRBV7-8 CASSLAKPLAGGVNEQFF TGTGCCAGCAGCTTAGCGAAACCCCTAGCGGGGGGGGTCAATGAGCAGTTCTTC
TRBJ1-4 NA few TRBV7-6 CASSSGVDKLFF TGTGCCAGCAGCTCAGGGGTAGACAAACTGTTTTTT
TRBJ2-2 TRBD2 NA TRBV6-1 CASSPAGGGTGELFF TGTGCCAGCAGTCCGGCGGGGGGGGGCACCGGGGAGCTGTTTTTT
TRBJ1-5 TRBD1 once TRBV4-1 CASSRGQGEGQPQHF TGCGCCAGCAGTCGGGGACAGGGGGAGGGTCAGCCCCAGCATTTT
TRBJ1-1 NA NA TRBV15 CATSRAENTEAFF TGTGCCACCAGCAGGGCAGAGAACACTGAAGCTTTCTTT
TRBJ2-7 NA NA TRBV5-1 CASSYGQTYEQYF TGCGCCAGCAGCTACGGACAGACATACGAGCAGTACTTC
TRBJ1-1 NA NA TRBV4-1 CASSGGNTEAFF TGCGCCAGCAGCGGAGGCAACACTGAAGCTTTCTTT
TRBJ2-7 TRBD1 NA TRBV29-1 CSARTGESGYEQYF TGCAGCGCCCGGACAGGGGAAAGTGGCTACGAGCAGTACTTC
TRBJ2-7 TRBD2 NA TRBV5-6 CATSSGYEQYF TGTGCCACCTCTAGCGGTTACGAGCAGTACTTC
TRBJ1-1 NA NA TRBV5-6 CASSSGITEAFF TGTGCCAGCAGCTCAGGGATCACTGAAGCTTTCTTT